This T cell receptor (beta chain) was identified during a study of control samples from healthy donors and cancer patients. The CDR3 is 15 residues long. Losses at the gene ends were 5 bases for V and 8 bases for J; bases not matched to a gene: 11. The germline CDR1 and CDR2 sequences are SGHAT and FQNNGV. The method was immunoSEQ multiplex PCR; TCRdb's version includes in-frame clones alone and lacks a portion of them. The sample consists of about 130,000 clones, about 94% of them appearing once. This TCR derives from a man aged 55 to 70 with colorectal cancer. The gene calls are TRBV11-2 and TRBJ2-3; 9 nucleotides align to TRBD1. The specimen sequenced was PBMCs. CDR3 DNA sequence: TGTGCCAGCAGCCTCGGGACAGGGAATTTGGGTACGCAGTATTTT. This encodes CASSLGTGNLGTQYF.